The T cell receptor (beta chain) described here comes from a study of T cell changes during pregnancy in multiple sclerosis. Profiled with immunoSEQ multiplex PCR; TCRdb holds only in-frame clones, not every one. The sample comprises 26,000 or so clones, roughly 89% of which are singletons, and 16% rests with the top ten. The sample in question was CD8+ T cells from peripheral blood mononuclear cells, obtained in the second trimester of pregnancy. This receptor was taken from a female donor with multiple sclerosis, enrolled in a pregnancy study.

The CDR3 DNA reads as TGTGCCAGCAGTCGACAGGGGTCAGATACGCAGTATTTT. It is translated as CASSRQGSDTQYF. The chain has TRBV6-5 and TRBJ2-3, with 8 bases that match TRBD1. The CDR3 loop spans 13 amino acids. V gave up 5 bases and J gave up 4 bases; unmatched junction bases: 2. Germline assignment: CDR1 MNHEY and CDR2 SVGAGI.